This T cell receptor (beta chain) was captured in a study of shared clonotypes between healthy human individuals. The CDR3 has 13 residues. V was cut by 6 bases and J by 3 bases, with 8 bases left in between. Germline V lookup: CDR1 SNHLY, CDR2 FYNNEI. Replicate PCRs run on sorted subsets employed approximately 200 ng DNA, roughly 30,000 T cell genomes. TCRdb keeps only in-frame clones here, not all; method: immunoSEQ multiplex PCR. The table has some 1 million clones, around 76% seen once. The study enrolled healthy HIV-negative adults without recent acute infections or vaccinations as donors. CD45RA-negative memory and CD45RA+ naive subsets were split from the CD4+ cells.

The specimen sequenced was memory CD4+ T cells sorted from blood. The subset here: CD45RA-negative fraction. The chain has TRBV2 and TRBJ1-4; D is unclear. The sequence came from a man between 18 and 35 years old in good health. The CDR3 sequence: CASSRGPNEKLFF. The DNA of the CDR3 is TGTGCCAGCAGCCGCGGACCTAATGAAAAACTGTTTTTT.